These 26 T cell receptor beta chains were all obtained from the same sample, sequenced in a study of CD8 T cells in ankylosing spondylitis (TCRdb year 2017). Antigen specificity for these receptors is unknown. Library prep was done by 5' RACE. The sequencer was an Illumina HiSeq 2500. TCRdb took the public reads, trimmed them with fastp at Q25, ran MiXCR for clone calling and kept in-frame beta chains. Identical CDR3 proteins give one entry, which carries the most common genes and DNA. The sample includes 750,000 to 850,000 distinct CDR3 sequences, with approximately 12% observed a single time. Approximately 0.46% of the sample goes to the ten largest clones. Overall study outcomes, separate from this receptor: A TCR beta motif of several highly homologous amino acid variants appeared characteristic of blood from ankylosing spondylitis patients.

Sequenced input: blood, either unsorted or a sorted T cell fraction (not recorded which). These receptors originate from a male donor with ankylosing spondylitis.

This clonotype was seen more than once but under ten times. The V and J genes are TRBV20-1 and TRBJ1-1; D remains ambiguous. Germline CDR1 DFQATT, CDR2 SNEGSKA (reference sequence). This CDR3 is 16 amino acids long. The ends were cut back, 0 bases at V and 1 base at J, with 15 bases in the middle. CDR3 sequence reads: CSARDYEARRNTEAFF. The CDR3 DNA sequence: TGCAGTGCTAGAGATTACGAGGCCAGAAGGAACACTGAAGCTTTCTTT.

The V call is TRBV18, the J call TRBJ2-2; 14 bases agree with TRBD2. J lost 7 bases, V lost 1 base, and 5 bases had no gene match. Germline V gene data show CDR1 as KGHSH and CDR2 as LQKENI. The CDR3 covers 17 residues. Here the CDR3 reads CASSPRAGTSGSGELFF. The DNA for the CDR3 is TGTGCCAGCTCACCACGGGCCGGGACTAGCGGGAGCGGGGAGCTGTTTTTT.

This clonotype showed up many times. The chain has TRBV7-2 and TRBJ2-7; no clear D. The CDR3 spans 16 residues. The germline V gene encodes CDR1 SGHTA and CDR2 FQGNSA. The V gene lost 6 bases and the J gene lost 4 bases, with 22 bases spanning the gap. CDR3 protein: CASSLMDSVLSYEQYF. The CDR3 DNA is TGTGCCAGCAGTTTAATGGATTCCGTATTATCTTACGAGCAGTACTTC. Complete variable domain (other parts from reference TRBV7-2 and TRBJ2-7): GAGVSQSPSNKVTEKGKDVELRCDPISGHTALYWYRQSLGQGLEFLIYFQGNSAPDKSGLPSDRFSAERTGGSVSTLTIQRTQQEDSAVYLCASSLMDSVLSYEQYFGPGTRLTVT.

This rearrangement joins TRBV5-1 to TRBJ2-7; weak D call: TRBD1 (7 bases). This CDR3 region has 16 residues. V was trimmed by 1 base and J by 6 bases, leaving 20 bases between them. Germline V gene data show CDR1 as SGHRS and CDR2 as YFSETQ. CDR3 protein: CASSLMSAGGPGEQYF. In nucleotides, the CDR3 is TGCGCCAGCAGCTTGATGTCAGCAGGGGGGCCTGGCGAGCAGTACTTC.

The CDR3 loop reads CASSLTGRASYGYTF. Written as DNA, the CDR3 is TGTGCCAGCAGCTTAACGGGCAGGGCAAGTTATGGCTACACCTTC. The rearrangement joins TRBV7-3 to TRBJ1-2; D perhaps matches TRBD1 (5 bases). This CDR3 has 15 residues. Germline loops: CDR1 SGHTA, CDR2 FQGTGA. Trimming cost V 0 bases and J 5 bases, with 13 bases left between them.

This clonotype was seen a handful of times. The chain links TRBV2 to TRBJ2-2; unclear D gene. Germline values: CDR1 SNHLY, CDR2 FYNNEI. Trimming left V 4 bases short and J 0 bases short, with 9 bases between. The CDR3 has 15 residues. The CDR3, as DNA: TGTGCCAGCAGTGCCATCTGGGCGAACACCGGGGAGCTGTTTTTT. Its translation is CASSAIWANTGELFF.

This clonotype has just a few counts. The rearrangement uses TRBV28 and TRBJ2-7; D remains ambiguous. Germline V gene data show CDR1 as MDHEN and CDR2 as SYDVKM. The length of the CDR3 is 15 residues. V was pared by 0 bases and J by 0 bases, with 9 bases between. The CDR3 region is CASSLWAGPSYEQYF. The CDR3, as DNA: TGTGCCAGCAGTTTATGGGCCGGTCCCTCCTACGAGCAGTACTTC.

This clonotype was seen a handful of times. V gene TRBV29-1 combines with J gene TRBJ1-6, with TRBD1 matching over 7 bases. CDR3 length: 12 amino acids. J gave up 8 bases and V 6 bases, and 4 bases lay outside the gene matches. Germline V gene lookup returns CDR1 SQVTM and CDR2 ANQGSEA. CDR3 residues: CSVGQLYSPLHF. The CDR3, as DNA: TGCAGCGTGGGACAGCTATATTCACCCCTCCACTTT. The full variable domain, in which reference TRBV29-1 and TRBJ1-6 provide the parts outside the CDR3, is SAVISQKPSRDICQRGTSLTIQCQVDSQVTMMFWYRQQPGQSLTLIATANQGSEATYESGFVIDKFPISRPNLTFSTLTVSNMSPEDSSIYLCSVGQLYSPLHFGNGTRLTVT.

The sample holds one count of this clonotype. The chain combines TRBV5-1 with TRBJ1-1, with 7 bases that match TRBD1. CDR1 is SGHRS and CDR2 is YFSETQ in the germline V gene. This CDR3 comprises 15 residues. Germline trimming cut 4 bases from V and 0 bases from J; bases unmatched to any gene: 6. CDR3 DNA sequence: TGCGCCAGCAGCCCGGGACAGAAGATGAACACTGAAGCTTTCTTT. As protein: CASSPGQKMNTEAFF.

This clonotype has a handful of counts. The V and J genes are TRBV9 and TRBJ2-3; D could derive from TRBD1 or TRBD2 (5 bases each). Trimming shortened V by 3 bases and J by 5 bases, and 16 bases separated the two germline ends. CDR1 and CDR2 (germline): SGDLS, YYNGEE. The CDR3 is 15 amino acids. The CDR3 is CASSAPGGVGDTQYF. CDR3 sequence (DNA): TGTGCCAGCAGCGCTCCTGGGGGAGTAGGAGATACGCAGTATTTT.

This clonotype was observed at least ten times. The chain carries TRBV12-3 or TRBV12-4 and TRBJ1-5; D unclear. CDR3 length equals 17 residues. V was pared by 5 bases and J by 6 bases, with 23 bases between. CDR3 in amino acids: CASSLGSLSREVQPQHF. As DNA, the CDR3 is TGTGCCAGCAGTCTAGGGAGCCTTTCGAGGGAGGTTCAGCCCCAGCATTTT.

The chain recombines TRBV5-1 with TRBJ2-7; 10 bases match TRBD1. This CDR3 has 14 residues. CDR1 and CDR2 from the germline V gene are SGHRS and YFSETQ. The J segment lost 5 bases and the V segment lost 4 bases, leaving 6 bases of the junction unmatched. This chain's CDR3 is CASSLGQGMDEQYF. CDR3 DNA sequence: TGCGCCAGCAGCCTGGGACAGGGGATGGACGAGCAGTACTTC.

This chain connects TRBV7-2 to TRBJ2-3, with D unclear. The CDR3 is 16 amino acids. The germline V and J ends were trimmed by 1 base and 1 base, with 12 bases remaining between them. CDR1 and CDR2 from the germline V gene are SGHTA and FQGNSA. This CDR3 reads CASSLGLLEGTDTQYF. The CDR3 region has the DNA TGTGCCAGCAGCTTAGGGCTACTTGAGGGCACAGATACGCAGTATTTT.

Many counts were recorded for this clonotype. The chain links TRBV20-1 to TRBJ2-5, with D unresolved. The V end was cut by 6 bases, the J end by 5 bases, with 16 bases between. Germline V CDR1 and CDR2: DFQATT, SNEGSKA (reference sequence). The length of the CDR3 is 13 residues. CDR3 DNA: TGCAGTGCAACTCACTCGTCGGCCGAGACCCAGTACTTC. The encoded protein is CSATHSSAETQYF.

The CDR3 reads CASSYFGASYEQYF. CDR3 DNA: TGTGCCAGCAGTTATTTCGGGGCCTCCTACGAGCAGTACTTC. The chain uses TRBV6-2 or TRBV6-3 and TRBJ2-7; D may be TRBD1 or TRBD2 (5 bases each). The V end lost 3 bases, the J end lost 0 bases, and 9 bases lay between the germline ends. Germline CDR1 is MNHEY and CDR2 is SVGEGT. This CDR3 contains 14 residues.

The CDR3 here is CASSPSGSGEQYF. The CDR3 bases are TGTGCCAGCAGCCCCTCAGGGAGTGGCGAGCAGTACTTC. The rearrangement links TRBV11-1 to TRBJ2-7, with D perhaps TRBD1 or TRBD2 (5 bases each). Germline CDR1 SGHAT, CDR2 FQDESV (reference sequence). Trimming shortened V by 5 bases and J by 6 bases, and 14 bases separated the two germline ends. CDR3 size: 13 residues.

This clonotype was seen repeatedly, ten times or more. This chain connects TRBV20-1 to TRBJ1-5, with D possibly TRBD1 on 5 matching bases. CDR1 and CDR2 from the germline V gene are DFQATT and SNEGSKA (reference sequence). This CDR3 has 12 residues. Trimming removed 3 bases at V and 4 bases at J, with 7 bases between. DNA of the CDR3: TGCAGTGCTAGTGGGGGTAATCAGCCCCAGCATTTT. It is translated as CSASGGNQPQHF.

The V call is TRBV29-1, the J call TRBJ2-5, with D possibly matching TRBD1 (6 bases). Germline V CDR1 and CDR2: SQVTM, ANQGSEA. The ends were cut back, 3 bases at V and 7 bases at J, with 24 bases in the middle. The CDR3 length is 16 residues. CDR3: CSVDLTGKPIIGTQYF. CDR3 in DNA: TGCAGCGTTGACCTAACAGGGAAGCCAATTATAGGGACCCAGTACTTC.

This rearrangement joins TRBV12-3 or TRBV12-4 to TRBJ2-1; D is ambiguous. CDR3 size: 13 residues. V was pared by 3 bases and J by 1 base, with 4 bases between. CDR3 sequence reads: CASSLKSYNEQFF. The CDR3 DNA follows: TGTGCCAGCAGTTTGAAATCCTACAATGAGCAGTTCTTC.

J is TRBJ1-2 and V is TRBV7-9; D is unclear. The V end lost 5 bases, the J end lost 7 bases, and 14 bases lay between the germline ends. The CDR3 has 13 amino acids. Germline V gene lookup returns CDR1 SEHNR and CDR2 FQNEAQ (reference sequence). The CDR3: CASSPRTGSGYTF. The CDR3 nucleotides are TGTGCCAGCAGCCCCCGGACCGGGTCTGGCTACACCTTC.

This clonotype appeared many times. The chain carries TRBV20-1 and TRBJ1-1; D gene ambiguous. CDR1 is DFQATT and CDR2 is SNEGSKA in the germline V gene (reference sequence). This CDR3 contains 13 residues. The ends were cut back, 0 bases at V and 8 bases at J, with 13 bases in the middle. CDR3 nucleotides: TGCAGTGCTAGAGATAAGGAGGAGTTGGAAGCTTTCTTT. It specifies CSARDKEELEAFF.

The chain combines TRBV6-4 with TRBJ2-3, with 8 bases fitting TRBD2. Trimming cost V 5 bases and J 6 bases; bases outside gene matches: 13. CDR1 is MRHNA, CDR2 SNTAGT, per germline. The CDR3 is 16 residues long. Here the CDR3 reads CASSPRGSGVADTQYF. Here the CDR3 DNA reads TGTGCCAGCAGTCCCAGGGGTAGCGGGGTCGCTGATACGCAGTATTTT.

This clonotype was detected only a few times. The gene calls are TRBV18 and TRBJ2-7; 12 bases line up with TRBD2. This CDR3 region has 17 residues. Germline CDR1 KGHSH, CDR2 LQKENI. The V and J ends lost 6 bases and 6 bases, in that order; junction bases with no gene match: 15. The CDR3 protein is CASSPRLAGVKGGEQYF. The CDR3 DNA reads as TGTGCCAGCTCTCCGAGACTAGCGGGAGTAAAAGGGGGCGAGCAGTACTTC.

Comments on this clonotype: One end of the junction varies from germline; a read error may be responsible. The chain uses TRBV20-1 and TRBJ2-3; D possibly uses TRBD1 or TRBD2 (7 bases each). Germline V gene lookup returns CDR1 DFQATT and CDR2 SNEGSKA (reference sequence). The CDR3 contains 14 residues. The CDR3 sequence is CCAPPRQGGDTQYF. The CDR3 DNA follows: TGCTGTGCACCCCCTAGACAGGGAGGGGATACGCAGTATTTT.

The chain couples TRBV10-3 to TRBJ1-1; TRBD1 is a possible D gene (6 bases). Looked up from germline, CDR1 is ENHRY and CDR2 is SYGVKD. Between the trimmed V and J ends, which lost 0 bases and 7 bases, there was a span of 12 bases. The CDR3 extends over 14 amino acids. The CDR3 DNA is TGTGCCATCAGTGAGTCACAACAGGGAGGTGAAGCTTTCTTT. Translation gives CAISESQQGGEAFF.

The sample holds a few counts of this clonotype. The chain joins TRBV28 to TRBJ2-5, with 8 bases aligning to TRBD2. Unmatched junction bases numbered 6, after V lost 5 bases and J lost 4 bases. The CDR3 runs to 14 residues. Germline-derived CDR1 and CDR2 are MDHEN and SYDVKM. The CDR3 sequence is CASSPGGGRETQYF. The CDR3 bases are TGTGCCAGCAGTCCTGGCGGGGGGAGAGAGACCCAGTACTTC.